This TCR beta chain was observed in a study of shared clonotypes between healthy human individuals. Produced via immunoSEQ multiplex PCR; TCRdb's table is partial and in-frame only. The profile shows some 490,000 clones, approximately 78% of them singletons. Trimming stripped 0 bases from V and 6 bases from J, with 16 bases between. The CDR3 runs 15 residues. CDR1 and CDR2 (germline): SGHNT, YYREEE (reference sequence). Sequenced sample: PBMCs. This clonotype originated in a woman between 40 and 55 years old in good health. Some clones in this sample may be carry-over from other donors' samples. J is TRBJ2-7 and V is TRBV5-4; D is unclear. CDR3 nucleotide sequence: TGTGCCAGCAGCTTGGGAACCGCCGGCCTGATCGAGCAGTACTTC. Protein product: CASSLGTAGLIEQYF.